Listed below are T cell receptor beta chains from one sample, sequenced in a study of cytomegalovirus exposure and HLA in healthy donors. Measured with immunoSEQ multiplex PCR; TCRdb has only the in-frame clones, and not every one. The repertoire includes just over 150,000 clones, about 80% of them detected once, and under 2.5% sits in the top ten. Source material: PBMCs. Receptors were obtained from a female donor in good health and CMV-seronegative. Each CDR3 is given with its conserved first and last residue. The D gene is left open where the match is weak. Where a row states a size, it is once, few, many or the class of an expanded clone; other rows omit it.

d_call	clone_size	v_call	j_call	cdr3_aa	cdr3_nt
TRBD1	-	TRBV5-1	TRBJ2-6	CASSPRTGPTLEANVLTF	TGCGCCAGCAGCCCGAGGACAGGGCCGACTCTTGAGGCCAACGTCCTGACTTTC
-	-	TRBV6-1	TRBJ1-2	CASSSRRQPAYGYTF	TGTGCCAGCAGTAGTAGGAGACAGCCCGCCTATGGCTACACCTTC
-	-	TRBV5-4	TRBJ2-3	CASTSERKRVGRTDTQYF	TGTGCCAGCACCAGCGAGCGTAAGCGGGTGGGTCGCACAGATACGCAGTATTTT
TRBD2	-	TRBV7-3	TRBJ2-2	CASSPGTSSENTGELFF	TGTGCCAGCAGCCCGGGGACTAGCTCGGAGAACACCGGGGAGCTGTTTTTT
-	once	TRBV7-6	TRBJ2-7	CASSPKFRDILEAEQYF	TGTGCCAGCAGCCCTAAATTCCGGGACATACTTGAGGCCGAGCAGTACTTC
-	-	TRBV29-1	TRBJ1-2	CSVRPPGRVSGYTF	TGCAGCGTTCGCCCCCCTGGGAGGGTCTCTGGCTACACCTTC
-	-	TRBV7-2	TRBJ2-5	CASSLAWRPQETQYF	TGTGCCAGCAGCTTAGCTTGGCGGCCCCAAGAGACCCAGTACTTC
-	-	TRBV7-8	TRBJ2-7	CASSLVEGYYEQYF	TGTGCCAGCAGCCTCGTAGAGGGATACTACGAGCAGTACTTC
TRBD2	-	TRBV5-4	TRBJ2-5	CASSLSSGAFGETQYF	TGTGCCAGCAGCTTGAGTAGCGGGGCCTTCGGAGAGACCCAGTACTTC
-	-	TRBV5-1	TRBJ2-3	CASSLKREKDTQYF	TGCGCCAGCAGCTTGAAACGGGAAAAAGATACGCAGTATTTT
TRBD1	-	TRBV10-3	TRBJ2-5	CAINPGQGGETQYF	TGTGCCATCAATCCGGGACAGGGGGGGGAGACCCAGTACTTC
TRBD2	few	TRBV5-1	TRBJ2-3	CASSLGTSGSRADTQYF	TGCGCCAGCAGCCTCGGGACTAGCGGGAGTCGGGCAGATACGCAGTATTTT
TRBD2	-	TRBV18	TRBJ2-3	CASSPLAGSTDTQYF	TGTGCCAGCTCACCACTAGCGGGGTCCACAGATACGCAGTATTTT
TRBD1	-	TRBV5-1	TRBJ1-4	CASSGGTGGWATNEKLFF	TGCGCCAGCAGCGGCGGGACAGGGGGTTGGGCAACTAATGAAAAACTGTTTTTT
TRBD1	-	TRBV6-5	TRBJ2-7	CASSYPAGGASYEQYF	TGTGCCAGCAGTTACCCCGCAGGGGGCGCATCCTACGAGCAGTACTTC
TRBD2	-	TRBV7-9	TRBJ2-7	CASSLIGLAPYEQYF	TGTGCCAGCAGCCTCATCGGACTAGCCCCCTACGAGCAGTACTTC
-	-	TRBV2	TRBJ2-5	CASSEAPGIQETQYF	TGTGCCAGCAGTGAAGCGCCGGGAATCCAAGAGACCCAGTACTTC
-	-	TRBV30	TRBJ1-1	CAWSVQRGTEAFF	TGTGCCTGGAGTGTACAAAGGGGCACTGAAGCTTTCTTT
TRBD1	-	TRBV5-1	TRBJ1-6	CASSLAGQGRSPLHF	TGCGCCAGCAGCTTGGCGGGACAGGGACGGTCACCCCTCCACTTT
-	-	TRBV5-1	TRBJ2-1	CASSHHRDNEQFF	TGCGCCAGCAGCCATCACAGGGACAATGAGCAGTTCTTC
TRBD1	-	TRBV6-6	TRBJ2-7	CASSTTGQGTYEQYF	TGTGCCAGCAGTACAACGGGACAGGGGACCTACGAGCAGTACTTC
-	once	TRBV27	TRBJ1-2	CASSRRGNYGYTF	TGTGCCAGCAGTAGGAGGGGTAACTATGGCTACACCTTC
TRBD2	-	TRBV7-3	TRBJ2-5	CASSLTSGREETQYF	TGTGCCAGCAGCTTAACAAGCGGGAGGGAAGAGACCCAGTACTTC
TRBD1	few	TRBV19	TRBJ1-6	CASSGTGMTPLHF	TGTGCCAGTAGCGGGACAGGGATGACACCCCTCCACTTT
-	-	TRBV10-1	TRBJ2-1	CASSEWTLYNEQFF	TGCGCCAGCAGTGAATGGACACTCTACAATGAGCAGTTCTTC
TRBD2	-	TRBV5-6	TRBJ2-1	CASSFLAGGNEQFF	TGTGCCAGCAGCTTCCTAGCGGGAGGTAATGAGCAGTTCTTC
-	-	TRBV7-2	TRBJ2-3	CASSAFLGGTDTQYF	TGTGCCAGCAGCGCTTTTTTAGGGGGCACAGATACGCAGTATTTT
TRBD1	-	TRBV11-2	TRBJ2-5	CASRRQGVETQYF	TGTGCCAGCAGAAGACAGGGGGTAGAGACCCAGTACTTC
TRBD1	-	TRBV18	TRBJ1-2	CASSPGQLLERGYTF	TGTGCCAGCTCACCGGGACAGCTGCTAGAGAGAGGCTACACCTTC
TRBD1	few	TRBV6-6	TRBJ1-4	CASSPRGKLFF	TGTGCCAGCAGTCCCAGGGGGAAACTGTTTTTT
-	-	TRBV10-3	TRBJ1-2	CAISQDEGVTGYTF	TGTGCCATCAGTCAAGATGAGGGAGTTACTGGCTACACCTTC
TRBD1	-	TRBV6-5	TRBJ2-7	CASSAPGTGVNEQYF	TGTGCCAGCAGTGCCCCCGGGACAGGGGTTAACGAGCAGTACTTC
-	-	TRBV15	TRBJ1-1	CATSRESQNTEAFF	TGTGCCACCAGCAGAGAGAGCCAGAACACTGAAGCTTTCTTT
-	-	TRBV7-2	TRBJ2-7	CASSFSYEQYF	TGTGCCAGCAGCTTCTCCTACGAGCAGTACTTC
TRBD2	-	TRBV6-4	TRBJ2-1	CASSLAGGVNEQFF	TGTGCCAGCAGCTTAGCGGGGGGGGTTAATGAGCAGTTCTTC
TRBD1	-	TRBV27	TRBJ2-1	CASSPVSPGGNEQFF	TGTGCCAGCAGTCCCGTTTCCCCAGGGGGCAATGAGCAGTTCTTC
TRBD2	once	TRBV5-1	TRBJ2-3	CASSLDGGADTQYF	TGCGCCAGCAGCTTGGATGGGGGGGCAGATACGCAGTATTTT
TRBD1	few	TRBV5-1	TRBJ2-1	CASSPRTGGLKFF	TGCGCCAGCAGCCCACGGACAGGGGGCCTGAAGTTCTTC
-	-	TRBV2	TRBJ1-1	CASRTSQNTEAFF	TGTGCCAGCAGGACATCGCAGAACACTGAAGCTTTCTTT
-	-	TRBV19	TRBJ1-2	CASEGYGANYGYTF	TGTGCCAGTGAGGGTTATGGGGCTAACTATGGCTACACCTTC
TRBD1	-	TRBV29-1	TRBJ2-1	CSVEAGQLPSYNEQFF	TGCAGCGTTGAAGCGGGACAGCTTCCTTCCTACAATGAGCAGTTCTTC
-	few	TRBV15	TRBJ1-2	CATSRDRVGSSYGYTF	TGTGCCACCAGCAGAGATCGGGTCGGGTCGAGCTATGGCTACACCTTC
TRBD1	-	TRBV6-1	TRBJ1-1	CASSEFDRGRPIGEAFF	TGTGCCAGCAGTGAATTCGACAGGGGCAGGCCAATTGGTGAAGCTTTCTTT
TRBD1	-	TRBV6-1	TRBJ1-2	CASREGARVGGYTF	TGTGCCAGCAGGGAGGGGGCCAGGGTCGGCGGCTACACCTTC
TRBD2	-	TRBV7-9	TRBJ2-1	CASSLVVAGANEQFF	TGTGCCAGCAGCTTAGTGGTAGCGGGGGCCAATGAGCAGTTCTTC
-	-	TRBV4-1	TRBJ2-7	CASRASYEQYF	TGCGCCAGCAGGGCCTCCTACGAGCAGTACTTC
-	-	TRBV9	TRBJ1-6	CASSVQGYSNSPLHF	TGTGCCAGCAGCGTCCAGGGCTATTCAAATTCACCCCTCCACTTT
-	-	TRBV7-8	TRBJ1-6	CASSPREKRGSPLHF	TGTGCCAGCAGCCCTCGGGAGAAGCGGGGTTCACCCCTCCACTTT
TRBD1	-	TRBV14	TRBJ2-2	CASRRTGGSTGELFF	TGTGCCAGCAGGAGGACAGGGGGCAGCACCGGGGAGCTGTTTTTT
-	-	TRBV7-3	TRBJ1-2	CASSFGGWDYGYTF	TGTGCCAGCAGCTTCGGGGGTTGGGACTATGGCTACACCTTC
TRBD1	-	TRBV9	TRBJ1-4	CASSGGTGNGDEKLFF	TGTGCCAGCTCCGGGGGGACAGGGAATGGAGATGAAAAACTGTTTTTT